The 17 T cell receptor beta chains reported below all come from one sample, sequenced in a study of radiation and T cells in renal cell carcinoma. Noted time point: blood 2 weeks post-SBRT. Treatment here: 15 Gy SBRT to primary tumor, nephrectomy 4 weeks later. Generated by immunoSEQ multiplex PCR, the TCRdb table keeps only in-frame clones and is missing some. The data show some 58,000 clones, roughly 79% seen once. The specimen comprised blood, sampled from a patient whose treatment included radiotherapy and nephrectomy. These receptors originate from a man in his 60s with renal cell carcinoma.

The chain links TRBV27 to TRBJ1-2; D unresolved. Germline V gives CDR1 MNHEY, CDR2 SMNVEV (reference sequence). The CDR3 consists of 14 residues. The V end was cut by 0 bases, the J end by 8 bases, with 13 bases between. DNA of the CDR3: TGTGCCAGCAGTTTATCGCAAGGTTTGGAAGGCTACACCTTC. It codes for CASSLSQGLEGYTF.

The gene calls are TRBV7-9 and TRBJ2-1; 10 bases agree with TRBD1. Germline V gene lookup returns CDR1 SEHNR and CDR2 FQNEAQ (reference sequence). This CDR3 contains 14 residues. Trimming removed 2 bases from V and 12 bases from J; junction bases left unmatched: 7. The CDR3 sequence is CASSLLGGTGVQFF. The CDR3 coding sequence is TGTGCCAGCAGCTTACTCGGGGGGACAGGGGTGCAGTTCTTC.

The table lists this clone with a few counts. The rearrangement links TRBV7-9 to TRBJ1-1, with D tentatively TRBD1 (6 bases). This CDR3 spans 13 amino acids. V gave up 1 base and J gave up 5 bases, with 8 bases separating them. Germline assignment: CDR1 SEHNR and CDR2 FQNEAQ (reference sequence). CDR3 coding DNA: TGTGCCAGCAGCTTAGGCCAGGGGACTGAAGCTTTCTTT. Protein product: CASSLGQGTEAFF. The full variable domain, with the rest looked up from reference TRBV7-9 and TRBJ1-1, is DTGVSQNPRHKITKRGQNVTFRCDPISEHNRLYWYRQTLGQGPEFLTYFQNEAQLEKSRLLSDRFSAERPKGSFSTLEIQRTEQGDSAMYLCASSLGQGTEAFFGQGTRLTVV.

The V call is TRBV10-1, the J call TRBJ2-1; 7 bases are shared with TRBD2. In germline, CDR1 is WNHNN, CDR2 SYGVQD (reference sequence). The CDR3 contains 15 residues. Trimming removed 4 bases from V and 2 bases from J; junction bases left unmatched: 5. This CDR3 reads CASSGGSGAYNEQFF. The CDR3 DNA reads TGCGCCAGCAGTGGGGGCAGCGGGGCCTACAATGAGCAGTTCTTC.

The chain links TRBV15 to TRBJ1-4; D not resolved. There are 15 residues in the CDR3. CDR1 LNHNV and CDR2 YYDKDF come from the germline V gene (reference sequence). V was trimmed by 5 bases and J by 6 bases, leaving 16 bases between them. CDR3 in amino acids: CATSQEGPVDEKLFF. The CDR3 DNA follows: TGTGCCACCAGCCAAGAGGGTCCTGTGGATGAAAAACTGTTTTTT.

This clone was found a few times. The genes are TRBV4-1 and TRBJ2-5; no clear D gene. CDR1 is MGHRA and CDR2 is YSYEKL in the germline V gene. This CDR3 is built from 13 residues. V was shortened by 3 bases and J by 1 base, with 6 bases between the two germline ends. The CDR3 loop is CASSQAFQETQYF. As DNA, the CDR3 is TGCGCCAGCAGCCAGGCGTTCCAAGAGACCCAGTACTTC.

The V gene is TRBV5-4, the J gene TRBJ1-3; D not certain. This CDR3 spans 16 amino acids. Germline V gene data show CDR1 as SGHNT and CDR2 as YYREEE (reference sequence). V was pared by 0 bases and J by 0 bases, with 10 bases between. The CDR3 region has the DNA TGTGCCAGCAGCTTGGAGGCTACCGTCTCTGGAAACACCATATATTTT. Amino acid sequence: CASSLEATVSGNTIYF.

The rearrangement links TRBV7-2 to TRBJ1-2, with D possibly being TRBD1 (6 bases). There are 13 residues in the CDR3. Germline V gene data show CDR1 as SGHTA and CDR2 as FQGNSA. V gave up 6 bases and J gave up 6 bases, with 14 bases separating them. CDR3 sequence (DNA): TGTGCCAGCAGACCAGGGGCCCTCCATGGCTACACCTTC. This sequence encodes CASRPGALHGYTF.

This chain joins TRBV11-2 and TRBJ2-2; 7 bases are shared with TRBD2. This CDR3 contains 14 residues. V lost 9 bases, J lost 5 bases, and 9 bases stayed unmatched. The germline V gene encodes CDR1 SGHAT and CDR2 FQNNGV. CDR3 bases: TGTGCCAGTGAGGCGGGAGTGAGAACCGGGGAGCTGTTTTTT. As protein: CASEAGVRTGELFF.

The chain employs TRBV11-2 and TRBJ2-6; tentatively, D is TRBD1 or TRBD2 (5 bases each). Trimming took off 5 bases at V and 2 bases at J, with 10 bases between the two ends. The length of the CDR3 is 15 residues. In germline, CDR1 is SGHAT, CDR2 FQNNGV. The CDR3 DNA reads as TGTGCCAGCAGCCCCCAGGGAGCTGGGGCCAACGTCCTGACTTTC. Protein: CASSPQGAGANVLTF.

This chain uses TRBV21-1 with TRBJ1-4; no check of the table's D call, TRBD1, against the DNA was made. TRBV21-1 is reported as a pseudogene. The CDR3 is 17 amino acids. CDR3 in amino acids: CASSKPNRGLNGEKLFF. CDR3 DNA sequence: TGTGCCAGCAGCAAACCAAACAGGGGGCTGAACGGTGAAAAACTGTTTTTT.

This clone was detected only a few times. Other DNA variants within this sample encode the same CDR3. The rearrangement joins TRBV15 to TRBJ2-2, with D perhaps assigned TRBD1 or TRBD2 (5 bases each). This CDR3 is 13 amino acids long. Germline loops: CDR1 LNHNV, CDR2 YYDKDF (reference sequence). Trimming took off 3 bases at V and 4 bases at J, with 6 bases between the two ends. The CDR3 region is CATSRGVTGELFF. CDR3 DNA: TGTGCCACCAGCAGGGGGGTCACCGGGGAGCTGTTTTTT.

This sequence joins TRBV11-3 and TRBJ2-7; D might be TRBD2 (6 bases). With 5 bases removed from V and 5 bases from J, the gap between germline ends came to 13 bases. Germline V gene lookup returns CDR1 SGHNT and CDR2 YENEEA. The CDR3 is made up of 13 amino acids. CDR3 nucleotide sequence: TGTGCCAGCAGCGAAGCCGGGACTCACGAGCAGTACGTC. Protein: CASSEAGTHEQYV.

This chain joins TRBV30 and TRBJ1-2; D is uncertain. The ends were cut back, 4 bases at V and 7 bases at J, with 13 bases in the middle. Germline V lookup: CDR1 GTSNPN, CDR2 SVGIG (reference sequence). The CDR3 has 12 amino acids. The CDR3 nucleotides are TGTGCCTGGACCCGTGGAGTAGGTGGCTACACCTTC. Residues: CAWTRGVGGYTF.

The V and J genes are TRBV6-1 and TRBJ2-2; D ambiguous. V was cut by 6 bases and J by 5 bases, with 10 bases left in between. The germline V gene has CDR1 MNHNS and CDR2 SASEGT. The CDR3 consists of 13 residues. For the CDR3, the DNA is TGTGCCAGCAGCTTATCCGAGACCGGGGAGCTGTTTTTT. Translated: CASSLSETGELFF.

The gene calls are TRBV18 and TRBJ2-7; weak D call: TRBD1 (6 bases). Germline CDR1 KGHSH, CDR2 LQKENI. With 5 bases removed from V and 4 bases from J, the gap between germline ends came to 18 bases. The CDR3 loop spans 15 amino acids. The CDR3 here is CASSAYRDPSYEQYF. The CDR3 DNA reads TGTGCCAGCTCAGCATACAGGGACCCATCTTACGAGCAGTACTTC.

The CDR3 region has the DNA TGTGCCAGCAGCGAAACCCGGGAGAGGGGCTACACCTTC. This encodes CASSETRERGYTF. The genes are TRBV6-6 and TRBJ1-2; D not resolved. The CDR3 is made up of 13 amino acids. V was trimmed by 6 bases and J by 8 bases, leaving 16 bases between them. From germline, CDR1 is MNHNY and CDR2 SVGAGI (reference sequence).